Below, 17 T cell receptor beta chains from the same sample are listed, as sequenced in a study of OX40 agonist ivuxolimab in advanced cancers. The repertoire was sequenced with immunoSEQ multiplex PCR; TCRdb's copy has only in-frame clones and lacks some. The sample lists tens of thousands of clones; 92% were seen once. Sequenced material: CD4+ or CD8+ T cells sorted from blood, taken in a trial of the OX40 agonist ivuxolimab. All receptors come from an adult with an advanced solid tumor such as melanoma, head and neck, liver or kidney cancer.

The chain carries TRBV19 and TRBJ1-3; D gene uncertain. Germline assignment: CDR1 LNHDA and CDR2 SQIVND (reference sequence). The CDR3 is made up of 15 amino acids. Trimming left V 0 bases short and J 7 bases short, with 13 bases between. In DNA form, the CDR3 reads TGTGCCAGTAGTATAGATACTTCCTTCCCCAACACCATATATTTT. This codes for CASSIDTSFPNTIYF.

The gene calls are TRBV6-5 and TRBJ2-2; D gene ambiguous. V was pared by 2 bases and J by 1 base, with 5 bases between. The V gene's germline CDR1 is MNHEY and CDR2 SVGAGI. CDR3 length equals 14 residues. CDR3 DNA: TGTGCCAGCAGTTACGGACGGAACACCGGGGAGCTGTTTTTT. Its protein product is CASSYGRNTGELFF.

This clone appeared a single time. The rearrangement links TRBV9 to TRBJ2-7; D not resolved. CDR1 is SGDLS and CDR2 is YYNGEE in the germline V gene. The V end was cut by 0 bases, the J end by 0 bases, with 10 bases between. The CDR3 consists of 15 residues. As DNA, the CDR3 is TGTGCCAGCAGCGTAGGTCAGGTGGTCTCCTACGAGCAGTACTTC. Protein sequence: CASSVGQVVSYEQYF.

The rearrangement uses TRBV18 and TRBJ2-7; D may match TRBD1 or TRBD2 (5 bases each). The V and J ends lost 4 bases and 5 bases respectively, with 9 bases between them. Germline CDR1 is KGHSH and CDR2 is LQKENI. The CDR3 spans 12 residues. CDR3 sequence (DNA): TGTGCCAGCTCACAGGGGAGCCACGAGCAGTACTTC. Residues: CASSQGSHEQYF.

The chain combines TRBV7-6 with TRBJ2-2; D gene unclear. V gave up 1 base and J gave up 7 bases, with 16 bases separating them. The CDR3 contains 16 residues. CDR1 and CDR2 from the germline V gene are SGHVS and FNYEAQ. CDR3 protein: CASSLDWVEDGGELFF. Here the CDR3 DNA reads TGTGCCAGCAGCTTAGATTGGGTCGAAGATGGCGGGGAGCTGTTTTTT.

The chain couples TRBV4-1 to TRBJ2-7; 7 nucleotides match TRBD1. CDR1 MGHRA and CDR2 YSYEKL come from the germline V gene. The CDR3 totals 16 residues. V lost 1 base and J lost 3; bases outside the gene matches: 9. CDR3 sequence reads: CASSQVSEGGFYEQYF. The CDR3 nucleotides read TGCGCCAGCAGCCAAGTCTCGGAAGGGGGCTTCTACGAGCAGTACTTC.

The rearrangement links TRBV6-4 to TRBJ2-7, with D possibly called TRBD1 or TRBD2 (5 bases each). Germline CDR1 is MRHNA and CDR2 is SNTAGT. This CDR3 spans 15 amino acids. V lost 4 bases and J 0 bases, leaving 13 bases between the germline ends. CDR3 coding DNA: TGTGCCAGCAGTGTTTCCGGGACCGGCTCCTACGAGCAGTACTTC. Protein: CASSVSGTGSYEQYF.

The chain uses TRBV10-3 and TRBJ1-2; maybe TRBD1 (6 bases). This CDR3 comprises 14 residues. V shed 0 bases and J shed 4 bases, with 9 bases lying between them. Germline assignment: CDR1 ENHRY and CDR2 SYGVKD. Written as DNA, the CDR3 is TGTGCCATCAGTGAGTCGGGGGCCGGCTATGGCTACACCTTC. Its protein product is CAISESGAGYGYTF.

The chain couples TRBV7-9 to TRBJ1-4; 8 positions agree with TRBD1. The V gene end was trimmed by 5 bases and the J gene end by 7 bases; junction bases not matched to a gene: 6. The CDR3 length is 14 residues. Germline V gives CDR1 SEHNR, CDR2 FQNEAQ (reference sequence). CDR3 DNA sequence: TGTGCCAGCAGCCCAACGACAGGGGTTGAAAAACTGTTTTTT. Translation: CASSPTTGVEKLFF.

V usage is TRBV9 and J usage is TRBJ2-1; the D call may be TRBD1 or TRBD2 (6 bases each). The germline gives CDR1 SGDLS, CDR2 YYNGEE. Trimming removed 10 bases from V and 1 base from J, with 18 bases in between. The CDR3 consists of 15 residues. CDR3 residues: CASAGGQFSYNEQFF. CDR3 DNA sequence: TGTGCCTCCGCTGGGGGGCAGTTTTCCTACAATGAGCAGTTCTTC.

The V call is TRBV7-2, the J call TRBJ2-3, with 12 positions matching TRBD2. With 6 bases clipped from V and 1 base from J, the junction kept 5 bases outside the gene matches. CDR3 length: 16 residues. The germline V gene has CDR1 SGHTA and CDR2 FQGNSA. The CDR3 loop reads CASRPLAGGGTDTQYF. For the CDR3, the DNA is TGTGCCAGCAGGCCGCTAGCGGGGGGGGGCACAGATACGCAGTATTTT.

This clone was observed once. This chain joins TRBV11-2 and TRBJ1-4; 7 bases are shared with TRBD1. The CDR3 runs to 15 residues. J lost 4 bases, V lost 4 bases, and 6 bases had no gene match. Germline V CDR1 and CDR2: SGHAT, FQNNGV. The CDR3 DNA sequence: TGTGCCAGCAGCTCCCACCGGGACAGTAATGAAAAACTGTTTTTT. It codes for CASSSHRDSNEKLFF.

The V and J genes are TRBV19 and TRBJ2-7; 9 positions match TRBD1. Germline V CDR1 and CDR2: LNHDA, SQIVND (reference sequence). The trim removed 7 bases at V and 0 bases at J, leaving 7 bases unmatched. CDR3 size: 15 residues. This CDR3 is CASTKDRGNSYEQYF. CDR3 sequence (DNA): TGTGCCAGTACCAAGGACAGGGGTAACTCCTACGAGCAGTACTTC.

The chain is built from TRBV21-1 and TRBJ1-1; TRBD1, the D gene given by the table, was not confirmed from the DNA. TRBV21-1 is flagged as a pseudogene. The CDR3 consists of 15 residues. CDR3 residues: CASSESDRADTEAFF. CDR3 coding DNA: TGTGCCAGCAGCGAGTCGGACAGGGCGGACACTGAAGCTTTCTTT.

The chain links TRBV19 to TRBJ2-1, with 11 nucleotides matching TRBD2. Germline V gene data show CDR1 as LNHDA and CDR2 as SQIVND (reference sequence). The J segment lost 2 bases and the V segment lost 3 bases, leaving 3 bases of the junction unmatched. CDR3 length: 16 residues. The DNA of the CDR3 is TGTGCCAGTAGTATCACTAGCGGGGGACCCTACAATGAGCAGTTCTTC. This sequence encodes CASSITSGGPYNEQFF.

V is TRBV28 and J is TRBJ2-7; D is ambiguous. CDR3 length equals 14 residues. Germline lookup yields CDR1 MDHEN and CDR2 SYDVKM. Deletions cut 8 bases from V and 1 base from J, with 15 bases between. The CDR3 DNA follows: TGTGCCAGCTCCGATAATGGGGTTTCCTACGAGCAGTACTTC. Its protein is CASSDNGVSYEQYF.

This chain links TRBV27 with TRBJ2-2; 8 nucleotides agree with TRBD1. There are 18 residues in the CDR3. Germline CDR1 reads MNHEY; CDR2 reads SMNVEV (reference sequence). With 1 base clipped from V and 3 bases from J, the junction kept 10 bases outside the gene matches. DNA for the CDR3: TGTGCCAGCAGTTTATTTGGACAGGGAGGAAAAGACACCGGGGAGCTGTTTTTT. This sequence encodes CASSLFGQGGKDTGELFF.